Listed below are T cell receptor beta chains from one sample, sequenced in a study of T-cell reconstitution after alpha-beta-depleted transplantation in children. TCRdb redid the calling of the PCR reads with MiXCR, one entry per CDR3 protein. The sample yields hundreds of thousands of distinct CDR3 sequences, about a sixth seen once. The sample in question was PBMCs, mostly from graft donor cells, obtained 360 days after TCRalphabeta/CD19-depleted stem cell transplant. The receptors stem from a male patient between 2 and 15 years old who had a stem cell transplant for acute lymphoblastic leukemia, so the T cells may come from the graft donor. Both conserved end residues are part of each CDR3. D genes are given only for firm matches. The size entry is marked missing in some rows and otherwise reads once, few, many or a size class.

d_call,v_call,clone_size,j_call,cdr3_aa,cdr3_nt
NA,TRBV15,NA,TRBJ2-7,CATSREGGGVYEQYF,TGTGCCACCAGCAGAGAGGGCGGAGGGGTATACGAGCAGTACTTC
NA,TRBV4-3,many,TRBJ2-3,CASSQGGYGRQYF,TGCGCCAGCAGCCAAGGGGGGTACGGGCGGCAGTATTTT
NA,TRBV5-4,NA,TRBJ2-2,CASSRPPPNTGELFF,TGTGCCAGCAGCCGGCCCCCTCCGAACACCGGGGAGCTGTTTTTT
TRBD2,TRBV9,NA,TRBJ2-1,CASSVEGSGSRNEQFF,TGTGCCAGCAGCGTAGAAGGTAGCGGGAGTCGGAATGAGCAGTTCTTC
NA,TRBV28,few,TRBJ2-3,CASNIFGADTQYF,TGTGCCAGTAATATTTTCGGTGCTGATACGCAGTATTTT
NA,TRBV12-3/TRBV12-4,many,TRBJ2-3,CASSKGPTDTQYF,TGTGCCAGCAGTAAAGGCCCCACAGATACGCAGTATTTT
NA,TRBV29-1,NA,TRBJ1-2,CSGGSGGNYGYTF,TGCAGCGGCGGTTCCGGGGGTAACTATGGCTACACCTTC
TRBD1,TRBV4-3,many,TRBJ2-1,CASTPDRVSYNEQFF,TGCGCCAGCACCCCCGACAGGGTCTCCTACAATGAGCAGTTCTTC
NA,TRBV4-3,many,TRBJ2-3,CASSQGPGSFRDTDTQYF,TGCGCCAGCAGCCAAGGACCGGGGAGTTTTAGGGACACAGATACGCAGTATTTT
TRBD2,TRBV6-1,NA,TRBJ2-6,CASSPLTSGVSGANVLTF,TGTGCCAGCAGTCCACTGACTAGCGGCGTCTCTGGGGCCAACGTCCTGACTTTC
NA,TRBV6-4,NA,TRBJ2-1,CARDRDSSTNEQFF,TGTGCCAGGGATCGGGACTCCTCAACTAATGAGCAGTTCTTC
NA,TRBV5-1,few,TRBJ2-1,CASSSGGGYGNEQFF,TGCGCCAGCAGCTCAGGAGGGGGATATGGTAATGAGCAGTTCTTC
TRBD2,TRBV28,NA,TRBJ2-7,CASSSLAGLQYEQYF,TGTGCCAGCAGTTCCCTAGCGGGGCTCCAGTACGAGCAGTACTTC
TRBD1,TRBV20-1,few,TRBJ1-1,CRSTGDTEAFF,TGCAGGTCCACAGGGGACACTGAAGCTTTCTTT
NA,TRBV13,few,TRBJ1-4,CASSSLFQDEKLFF,TGTGCCAGCAGTTCCCTATTCCAGGATGAAAAACTGTTTTTT
NA,TRBV28,NA,TRBJ2-1,CASSPWDEQFF,TGTGCCAGCAGTCCGTGGGATGAGCAGTTCTTC
NA,TRBV4-1,many,TRBJ2-7,CASSQSPGLYEQYF,TGCGCCAGCAGCCAGTCCCCGGGACTTTACGAGCAGTACTTC
NA,TRBV13,few,TRBJ2-3,CASSLLESTDTQYF,TGTGCCAGCAGCCTCCTTGAAAGCACAGATACGCAGTATTTT
TRBD1,TRBV20-1,NA,TRBJ2-7,CSARAGTGGFYEQYF,TGCAGTGCTAGAGCTGGGACAGGGGGGTTCTACGAGCAGTACTTC
NA,TRBV20-1,NA,TRBJ2-5,CSARDGEVYQETQYF,TGCAGTGCTAGAGATGGAGAGGTGTACCAAGAGACCCAGTACTTC
NA,TRBV4-1,NA,TRBJ2-1,CASSQGSLGNNEQFF,TGCGCCAGCAGCCAAGGATCACTTGGGAACAATGAGCAGTTCTTC
TRBD1,TRBV12-3/TRBV12-4,few,TRBJ2-6,CASSSPPGDSSGANVLTF,TGTGCCAGCAGTTCGCCGCCTGGGGACAGCTCTGGGGCCAACGTCCTGACTTTC
TRBD2,TRBV4-1,NA,TRBJ2-2,CASSQVVLAGGPGAGELFF,TGCGCCAGCAGCCAAGTGGTACTAGCGGGAGGGCCCGGGGCCGGGGAGCTGTTTTTT
NA,TRBV4-2,few,TRBJ2-7,CASSQDRQAEGPYEQYF,TGTGCCAGCAGCCAAGATAGACAAGCTGAGGGGCCCTACGAGCAGTACTTC
NA,TRBV4-2,once,TRBJ2-4,CASSQDRVDIQYF,TGTGCCAGCAGCCAAGACAGGGTGGACATTCAGTACTTC
TRBD2,TRBV4-1,NA,TRBJ2-2,CASSLGTSGQAGELFF,TGCGCCAGCAGCCTGGGGACTAGCGGGCAGGCCGGGGAGCTGTTTTTT
NA,TRBV24-1,few,TRBJ2-5,CATSLSGQETQYF,TGTGCCACCAGTCTTAGCGGCCAAGAGACCCAGTACTTC
NA,TRBV4-1,few,TRBJ1-1,CASSHGIVRGDTEAFF,TGCGCCAGCAGCCACGGCATCGTCAGGGGTGACACTGAAGCTTTCTTT
TRBD1,TRBV30,few,TRBJ2-5,CAWSRTGAMETQYF,TGTGCCTGGAGTAGGACAGGGGCAATGGAGACCCAGTACTTC
NA,TRBV4-2,NA,TRBJ2-3,CASSQPRRESTDTQYF,TGTGCCAGCAGCCAGCCCCGCAGGGAGAGCACAGATACGCAGTATTTT
NA,TRBV24-1,NA,TRBJ2-3,CATSDLPTDTQYF,TGTGCCACCAGTGACCTGCCCACAGATACGCAGTATTTT
TRBD1,TRBV20-1,many,TRBJ2-2,CSAQGQARVNTGELFF,TGCAGTGCTCAAGGACAGGCTCGGGTGAACACCGGGGAGCTGTTTTTT
NA,TRBV9,few,TRBJ2-1,CASSYRGPQEQFF,TGTGCCAGCAGCTACCGTGGCCCTCAAGAGCAGTTCTTC